The TCR beta chain described here comes from a study of control samples from healthy donors and cancer patients. CDR3 length: 15 amino acids. Germline V gene sequence: CDR1 WNHNN, CDR2 SYGVQD (reference sequence). V shed 6 bases and J 8 bases; nucleotides not matched to a gene: 15. Profiled with immunoSEQ multiplex PCR; TCRdb holds only in-frame clones, not every one. The table has roughly 80,000 clones, about 90% seen once. Specimen: PBMCs. This receptor was obtained from a woman aged 55-69 years with head and neck cancer. The V call is TRBV10-1, the J call TRBJ2-7; 8 positions agree with TRBD2. CDR3 nucleotide sequence: TGCGCCAGCAGCCGGGCGCGGGAGGCCCTCAGCCAGCAGTACTTC. As protein: CASSRAREALSQQYF.